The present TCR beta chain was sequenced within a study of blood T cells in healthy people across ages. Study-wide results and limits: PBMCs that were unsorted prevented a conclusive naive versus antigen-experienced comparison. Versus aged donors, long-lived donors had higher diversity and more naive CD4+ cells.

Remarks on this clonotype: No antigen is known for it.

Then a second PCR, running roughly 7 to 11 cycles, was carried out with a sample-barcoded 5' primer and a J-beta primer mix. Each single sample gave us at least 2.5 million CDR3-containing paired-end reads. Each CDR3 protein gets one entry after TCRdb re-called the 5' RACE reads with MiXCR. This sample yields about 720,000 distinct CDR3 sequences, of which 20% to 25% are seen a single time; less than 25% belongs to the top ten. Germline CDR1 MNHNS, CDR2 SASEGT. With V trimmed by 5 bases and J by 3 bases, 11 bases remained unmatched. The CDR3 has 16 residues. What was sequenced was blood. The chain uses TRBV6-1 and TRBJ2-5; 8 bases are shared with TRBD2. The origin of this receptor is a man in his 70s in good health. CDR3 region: CASSHARGARKETQYF. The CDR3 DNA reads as TGTGCCAGCAGTCACGCGCGGGGGGCCCGCAAAGAGACCCAGTACTTC.